This T cell receptor beta chain was captured in a study of regulatory T cells in long-lasting Graves disease. Study as a whole: Persistent Graves' disease denoted over 5 years of antithyroid drugs plus positive TSH receptor antibodies. Broader study findings: Sharing of public clonotypes was greater in persistent patients (about 3,000) than in new patients (fewer than 1,000). What was studied was peripheral blood only, and not thyroid tissue.

According to the study, TCR beta libraries were built with iRepertoire HTBI primers and CDR3-region Arm-PCR. From the multiplex PCR reads, TCRdb called clonotypes with MiXCR, one entry per CDR3 protein. The sample contains 350,000 to 450,000 distinct CDR3 sequences, roughly 24% of which appear only once. Specified time point: persistent/refractory GD, antithyroid drugs over 5 years with positive TRAb. From PBMCs, RNA was extracted and then used to make the TCR library. Germline-derived CDR1 and CDR2 are SGHAT and FQNNGV. The CDR3 contains 16 residues. The V end was cut by 5 bases, the J end by 2 bases, with 15 bases between. This clonotype was seen repeatedly, ten times or more. Its antigen is unknown.

This TCR came from a woman in her forties with Graves disease. This material consisted of peripheral blood mononuclear cells (PBMCs), taken when the disease was refractory, from a patient treated with antithyroid drugs. The gene calls are TRBV11-2 and TRBJ2-2; D gene unclear. The CDR3 loop reads CASSPHTTINTGELFF. The CDR3 coding sequence is TGTGCCAGCAGCCCCCATACTACTATAAACACCGGGGAGCTGTTTTTT. The full variable domain, with the rest looked up from reference TRBV11-2 and TRBJ2-2, is EAGVAQSPRYKIIEKRQSVAFWCNPISGHATLYWYQQILGQGPKLLIQFQNNGVVDDSQLPKDRFSAERLKGVDSTLKIQPAKLEDSAVYLCASSPHTTINTGELFFGEGSRLTVL.